This TCR beta chain was obtained from a study of T-cell reconstitution after alpha-beta-depleted transplantation in children. Molecular barcoding with unique molecular identifiers was used for the TCRbeta library. TCRdb reprocessed the PCR reads via MiXCR and lists one record per CDR3 protein. This sample has about 640,000 distinct CDR3 sequences; roughly 17% occur once, and the top ten carry about 1.1%. This CDR3 has 15 amino acids. Germline V CDR1 and CDR2: SGHVS, FNYEAQ. V was pared by 2 bases and J by 5 bases, with 6 bases of the junction left unmatched. The receptor was derived from a human donor who donated a stem cell graft to a child with acute myeloid leukemia. The chain employs TRBV7-6 and TRBJ1-2; the match to TRBD1 covers 9 bases. The sample consisted of PBMCs from the stem cell graft donor, taken from the stem cell graft. The CDR3 loop is CASSLRTGEEYGYTF. The DNA for the CDR3 is TGTGCCAGCAGCTTACGGACAGGGGAAGAATATGGCTACACCTTC. Drawing the rest from reference TRBV7-6 and TRBJ1-2, the complete variable domain is GAGVSQSPRYKVTKRGQDVALRCDPISGHVSLYWYRQALGQGPEFLTYFNYEAQQDKSGLPNDRFSAERPEGSISTLTIQRTEQRDSAMYRCASSLRTGEEYGYTFGSGTRLTVV.